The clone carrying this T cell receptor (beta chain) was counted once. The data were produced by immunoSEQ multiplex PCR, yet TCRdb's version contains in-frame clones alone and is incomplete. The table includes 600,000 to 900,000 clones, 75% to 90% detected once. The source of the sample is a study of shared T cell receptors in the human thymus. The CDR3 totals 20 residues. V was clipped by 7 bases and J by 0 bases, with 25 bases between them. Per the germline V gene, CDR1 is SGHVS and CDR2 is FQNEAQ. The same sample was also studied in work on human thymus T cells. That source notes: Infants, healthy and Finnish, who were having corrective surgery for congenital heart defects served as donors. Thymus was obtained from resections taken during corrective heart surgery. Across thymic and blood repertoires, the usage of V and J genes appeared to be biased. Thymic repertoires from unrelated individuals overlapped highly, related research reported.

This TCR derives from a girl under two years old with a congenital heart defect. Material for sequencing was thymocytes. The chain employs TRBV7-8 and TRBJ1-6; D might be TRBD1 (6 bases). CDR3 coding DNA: TGTGCCAGCACCCTCATTAAGAGGGACACCGAAAGCTCCTATAATTCACCCCTCCACTTT. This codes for CASTLIKRDTESSYNSPLHF.